The clone carrying this T cell receptor (beta chain) was counted at least ten times. Its antigen remains unidentified. This sample's TCRbeta library carried unique molecular identifier barcodes. TCRdb re-derived calls from the PCR reads in MiXCR, one entry per CDR3 protein. The sample consists of approximately 300,000 distinct CDR3 sequences, 11% of them appearing once. These data originate in a study of T-cell reconstitution after alpha-beta-depleted transplantation in children. Study results and limitations: From newly produced T cells came most of the T-cell counts and diversity one year after transplant. At around two months after transplant, the alpha-beta T cells were reportedly derived from several hundred expanded clones that came from non-depleted graft cells. From surviving recipient T cells and thymic progenitors came the high day-60 TCRbeta diversity observed in some patients.

The input for sequencing was peripheral blood, taken 180 days after TCRalphabeta/CD19-depleted stem cell transplant. The sequence derives from a male patient aged 2 to 9 who had a stem cell transplant for chronic granulomatous disease, so the T cells may come from the graft donor.

Here the CDR3 reads CASSKTGGFYNEQFF. In DNA, the CDR3 is TGTGCCAGCAGCAAGACAGGGGGCTTCTACAATGAGCAGTTCTTC. This chain joins TRBV9 and TRBJ2-1; TRBD1 matches at 10 bases. Per the germline V gene, CDR1 is SGDLS and CDR2 is YYNGEE. CDR3 length: 15 amino acids. The V gene end was trimmed by 4 bases and the J gene end by 3 bases; junction bases not matched to a gene: 4.